The source of this T cell receptor (beta chain) is a study of cytomegalovirus exposure and HLA in healthy donors. Points from the study as a whole: Roughly even sequencing depth across donors was the assumption behind the presence/absence analyses.

Regarding this clone: Antigen specificity is unknown.

Primers: 60 Vbeta forward and 13 Jbeta reverse. Produced via immunoSEQ multiplex PCR; TCRdb's table is partial and in-frame only. The sample yields 50,000 or so clones, approximately 86% seen once. J lost 7 bases, V lost 3 bases, and 7 bases had no gene match. CDR1 is MDHEN, CDR2 SYDVKM, per germline. The CDR3 spans 15 residues. The clonotype comes from a woman in her late teens or twenties in good health and CMV-seronegative. The genes are TRBV28 and TRBJ2-1, with TRBD2 matching 9 bases. Sequences were obtained from PBMCs. The CDR3 bases are TGTGCCAGCAGTTTGGCGGCTAGCGGGGAGAATGAGCAGTTCTTC. Its protein is CASSLAASGENEQFF. The full variable domain, rest sourced from reference TRBV28 and TRBJ2-1, is DVKVTQSSRYLVKRTGEKVFLECVQDMDHENMFWYRQDPGLGLRLIYFSYDVKMKEKGDIPEGYSVSREKKERFSLILESASTNQTSMYLCASSLAASGENEQFFGPGTRLTVL.